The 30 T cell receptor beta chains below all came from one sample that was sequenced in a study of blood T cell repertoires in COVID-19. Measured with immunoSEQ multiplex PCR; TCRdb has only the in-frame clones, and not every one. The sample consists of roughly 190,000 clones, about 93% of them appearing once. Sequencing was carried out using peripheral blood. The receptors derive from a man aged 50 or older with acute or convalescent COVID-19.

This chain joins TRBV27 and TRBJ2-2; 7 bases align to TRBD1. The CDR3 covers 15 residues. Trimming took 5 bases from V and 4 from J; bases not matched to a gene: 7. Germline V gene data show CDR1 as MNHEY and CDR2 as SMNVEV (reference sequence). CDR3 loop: CASSPQGQSTGELFF. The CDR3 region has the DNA TGTGCCAGCAGTCCCCAGGGACAGTCCACCGGGGAGCTGTTTTTT.

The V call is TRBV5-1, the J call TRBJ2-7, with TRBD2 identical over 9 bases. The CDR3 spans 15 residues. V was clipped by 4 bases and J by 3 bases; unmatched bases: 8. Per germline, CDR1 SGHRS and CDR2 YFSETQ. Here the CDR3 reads CASSPELAGDYEQYF. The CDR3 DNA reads TGCGCCAGCAGCCCAGAACTAGCGGGCGACTACGAGCAGTACTTC.

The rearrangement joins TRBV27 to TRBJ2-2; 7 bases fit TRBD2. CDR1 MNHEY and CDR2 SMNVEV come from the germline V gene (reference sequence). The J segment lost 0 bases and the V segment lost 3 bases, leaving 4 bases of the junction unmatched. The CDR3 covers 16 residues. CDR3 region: CASSFERGSNTGELFF. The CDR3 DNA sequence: TGTGCCAGCAGTTTCGAGCGGGGTTCGAACACCGGGGAGCTGTTTTTT.

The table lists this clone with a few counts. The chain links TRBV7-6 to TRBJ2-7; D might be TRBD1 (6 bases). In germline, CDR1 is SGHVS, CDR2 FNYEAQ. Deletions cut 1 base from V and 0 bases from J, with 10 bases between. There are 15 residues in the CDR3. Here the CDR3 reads CASSLERDISYEQYF. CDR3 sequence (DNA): TGTGCCAGCAGCTTAGAAAGGGACATCTCCTACGAGCAGTACTTC.

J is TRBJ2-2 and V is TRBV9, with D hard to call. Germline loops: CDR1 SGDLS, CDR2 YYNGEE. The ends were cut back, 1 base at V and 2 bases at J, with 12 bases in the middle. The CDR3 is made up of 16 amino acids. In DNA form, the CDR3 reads TGTGCCAGCAGCGTACATAAGAGCACTAACACCGGGGAGCTGTTTTTT. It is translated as CASSVHKSTNTGELFF.

The CDR3 spells CASSLYRGLLDTEAFF. In DNA, the CDR3 is TGCGCCAGCAGCTTGTACAGGGGGCTTTTGGACACTGAAGCTTTCTTT. This chain uses TRBV5-1 with TRBJ1-1; 9 nucleotides line up with TRBD1. CDR1 and CDR2 (germline): SGHRS, YFSETQ. The CDR3 totals 16 residues. Germline trimming cut 1 base from V and 3 bases from J; bases unmatched to any gene: 7.

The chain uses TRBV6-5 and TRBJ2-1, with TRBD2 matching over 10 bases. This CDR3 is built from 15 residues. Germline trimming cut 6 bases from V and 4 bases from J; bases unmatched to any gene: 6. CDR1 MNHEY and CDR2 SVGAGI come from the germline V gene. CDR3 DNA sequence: TGTGCCAGCAGCCTCACTAGCGGGAATTACAATGAGCAGTTCTTC. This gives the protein CASSLTSGNYNEQFF.

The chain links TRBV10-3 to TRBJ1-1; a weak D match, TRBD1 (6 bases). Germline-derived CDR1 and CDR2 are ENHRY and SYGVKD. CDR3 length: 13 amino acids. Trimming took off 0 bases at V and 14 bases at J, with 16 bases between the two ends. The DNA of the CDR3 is TGTGCCATCAGTGAGTCGAAAAACAGGGATTCGTTCTTT. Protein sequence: CAISESKNRDSFF.

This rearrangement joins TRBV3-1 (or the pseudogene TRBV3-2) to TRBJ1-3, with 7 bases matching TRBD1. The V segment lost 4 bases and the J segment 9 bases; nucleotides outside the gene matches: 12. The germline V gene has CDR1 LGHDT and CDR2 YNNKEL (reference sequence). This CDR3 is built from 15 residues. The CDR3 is CASSPPGQTFPTIYF. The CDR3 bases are TGTGCCAGCAGCCCGCCGGGACAGACCTTCCCCACCATATATTTT.

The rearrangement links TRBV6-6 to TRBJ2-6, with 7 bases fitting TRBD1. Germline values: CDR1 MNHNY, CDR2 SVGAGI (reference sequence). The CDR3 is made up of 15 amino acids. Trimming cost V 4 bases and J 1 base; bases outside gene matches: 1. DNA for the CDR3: TGTGCCAGCAGTTCAGGGGGATCTGGGGCCAACGTCCTGACTTTC. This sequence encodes CASSSGGSGANVLTF.

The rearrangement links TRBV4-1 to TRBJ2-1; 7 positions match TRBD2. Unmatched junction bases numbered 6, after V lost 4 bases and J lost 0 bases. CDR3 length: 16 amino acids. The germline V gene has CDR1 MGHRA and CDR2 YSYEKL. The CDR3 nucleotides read TGCGCCAGCAGCCCCCAAGCGGGGAACTCCTACAATGAGCAGTTCTTC. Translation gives CASSPQAGNSYNEQFF.

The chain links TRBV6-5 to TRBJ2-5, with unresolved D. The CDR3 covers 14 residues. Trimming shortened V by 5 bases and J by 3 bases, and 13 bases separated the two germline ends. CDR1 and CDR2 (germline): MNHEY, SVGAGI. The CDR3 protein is CASSRVTTKETQYF. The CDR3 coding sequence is TGTGCCAGCAGTCGGGTTACCACCAAAGAGACCCAGTACTTC.

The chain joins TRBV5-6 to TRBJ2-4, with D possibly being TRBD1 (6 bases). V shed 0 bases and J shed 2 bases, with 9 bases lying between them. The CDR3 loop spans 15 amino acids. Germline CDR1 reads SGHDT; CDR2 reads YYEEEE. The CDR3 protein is CASSLDRETKNIQYF. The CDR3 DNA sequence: TGTGCCAGCAGCTTGGACAGGGAAACCAAAAACATTCAGTACTTC. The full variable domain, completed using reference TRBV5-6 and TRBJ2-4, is DAGVTQSPTHLIKTRGQQVTLRCSPKSGHDTVSWYQQALGQGPQFIFQYYEEEERQRGNFPDRFSGHQFPNYSSELNVNALLLGDSALYLCASSLDRETKNIQYFGAGTRLSVL.

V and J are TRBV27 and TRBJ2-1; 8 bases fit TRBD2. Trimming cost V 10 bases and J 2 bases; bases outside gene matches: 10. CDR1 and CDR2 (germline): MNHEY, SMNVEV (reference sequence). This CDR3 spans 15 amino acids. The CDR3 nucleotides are TGTGCCACCCAACCCAGCGGGAGCCCCTACAATGAGCAGTTCTTC. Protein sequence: CATQPSGSPYNEQFF.

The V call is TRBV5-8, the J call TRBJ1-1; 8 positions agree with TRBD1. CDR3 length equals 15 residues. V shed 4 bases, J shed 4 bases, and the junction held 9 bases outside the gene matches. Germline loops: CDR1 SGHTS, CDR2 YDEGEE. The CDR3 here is CASSVRRGRITEAFF. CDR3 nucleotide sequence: TGTGCCAGCAGCGTCCGCAGGGGGCGTATCACTGAAGCTTTCTTT.

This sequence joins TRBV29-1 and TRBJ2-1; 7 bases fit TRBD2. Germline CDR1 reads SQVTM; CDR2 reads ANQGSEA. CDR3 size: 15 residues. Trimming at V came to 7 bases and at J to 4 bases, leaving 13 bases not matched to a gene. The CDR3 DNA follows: TGCAGCGCCCTAGGGGCGGGGAGGGGTTACAATGAGCAGTTCTTC. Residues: CSALGAGRGYNEQFF.

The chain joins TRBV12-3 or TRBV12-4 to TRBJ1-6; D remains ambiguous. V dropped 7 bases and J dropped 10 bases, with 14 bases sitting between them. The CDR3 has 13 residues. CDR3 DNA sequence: TGTGCCAGCACCAACAGTGCTTTGTCACCCCTCCACTTT. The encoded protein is CASTNSALSPLHF.

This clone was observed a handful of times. CDR3 in DNA: TGTGCCAGCAGTGACCCGGCGGAGCGGGAGAGACCAGATACGCAGTATTTT. It translates to CASSDPAERERPDTQYF. J is TRBJ2-3 and V is TRBV2; 8 bases are shared with TRBD2. Germline-derived CDR1 and CDR2 are SNHLY and FYNNEI. The CDR3 has 17 amino acids. Trimming at V came to 3 bases and at J to 4 bases, leaving 12 bases not matched to a gene.

The CDR3: CASSLRDGYTF. The CDR3, as DNA: TGTGCCAGCAGCTTGAGGGATGGCTACACCTTC. The V gene is TRBV7-3, the J gene TRBJ1-2; no reliable D call. Between the trimmed V and J ends, which lost 3 bases and 6 bases, there was a span of 5 bases. The CDR3 runs to 11 residues. CDR1 is SGHTA and CDR2 is FQGTGA in the germline V gene.

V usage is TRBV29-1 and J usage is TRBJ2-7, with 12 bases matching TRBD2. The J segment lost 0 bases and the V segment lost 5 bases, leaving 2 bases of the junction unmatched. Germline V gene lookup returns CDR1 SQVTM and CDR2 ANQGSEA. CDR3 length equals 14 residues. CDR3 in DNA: TGCAGCGTTTCGACTAGCGGGAGCTCCTACGAGCAGTACTTC. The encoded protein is CSVSTSGSSYEQYF.

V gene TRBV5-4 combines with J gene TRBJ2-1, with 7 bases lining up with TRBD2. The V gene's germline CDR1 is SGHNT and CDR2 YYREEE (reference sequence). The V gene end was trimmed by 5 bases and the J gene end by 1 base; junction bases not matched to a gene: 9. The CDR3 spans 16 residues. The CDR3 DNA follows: TGTGCCAGCAGTTCAGCGACTAGCAGGTCCTACAATGAGCAGTTCTTC. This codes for CASSSATSRSYNEQFF.

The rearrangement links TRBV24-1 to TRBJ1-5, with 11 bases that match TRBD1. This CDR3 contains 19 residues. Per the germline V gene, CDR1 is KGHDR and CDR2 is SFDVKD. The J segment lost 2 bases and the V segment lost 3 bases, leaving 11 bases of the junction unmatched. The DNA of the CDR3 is TGTGCCACCAGTGATACCGGGACAGGGGGAATAGGTGGCAATCAGCCCCAGCATTTT. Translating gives CATSDTGTGGIGGNQPQHF.

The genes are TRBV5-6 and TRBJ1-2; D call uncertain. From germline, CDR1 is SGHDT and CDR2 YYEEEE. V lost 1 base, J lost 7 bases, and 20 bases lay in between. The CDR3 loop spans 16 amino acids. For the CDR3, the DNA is TGTGCCAGCAGCTTGCGGCGCGGGGTGTCGGTTTCTGGCTACACCTTC. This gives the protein CASSLRRGVSVSGYTF. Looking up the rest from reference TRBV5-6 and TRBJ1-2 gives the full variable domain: DAGVTQSPTHLIKTRGQQVTLRCSPKSGHDTVSWYQQALGQGPQFIFQYYEEEERQRGNFPDRFSGHQFPNYSSELNVNALLLGDSALYLCASSLRRGVSVSGYTFGSGTRLTVV.

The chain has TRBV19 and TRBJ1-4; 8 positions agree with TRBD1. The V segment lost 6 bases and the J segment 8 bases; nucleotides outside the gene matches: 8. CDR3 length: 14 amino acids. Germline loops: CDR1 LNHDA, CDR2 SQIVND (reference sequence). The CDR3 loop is CASRPDRVDEKLFF. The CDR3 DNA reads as TGTGCCAGTAGACCGGACAGGGTTGACGAAAAACTGTTTTTT.

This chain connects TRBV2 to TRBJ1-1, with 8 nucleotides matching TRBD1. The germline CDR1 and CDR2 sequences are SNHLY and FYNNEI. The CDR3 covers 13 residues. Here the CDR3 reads CVTRTGQNTEAFF. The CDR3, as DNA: TGTGTTACCCGGACAGGGCAGAACACTGAAGCTTTCTTT.

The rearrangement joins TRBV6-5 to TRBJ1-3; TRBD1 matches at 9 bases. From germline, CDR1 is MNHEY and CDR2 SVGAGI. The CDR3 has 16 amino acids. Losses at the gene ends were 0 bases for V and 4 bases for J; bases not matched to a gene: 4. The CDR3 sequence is CASSYSTGQGGNTIYF. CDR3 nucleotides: TGTGCCAGCAGTTACTCTACCGGACAGGGGGGAAACACCATATATTTT.

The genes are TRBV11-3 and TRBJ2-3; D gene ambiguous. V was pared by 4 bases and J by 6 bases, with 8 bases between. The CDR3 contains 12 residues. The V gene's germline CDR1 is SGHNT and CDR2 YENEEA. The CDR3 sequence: CASSSSVDTQYF. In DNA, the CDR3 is TGTGCCAGCAGCTCATCGGTGGATACGCAGTATTTT.

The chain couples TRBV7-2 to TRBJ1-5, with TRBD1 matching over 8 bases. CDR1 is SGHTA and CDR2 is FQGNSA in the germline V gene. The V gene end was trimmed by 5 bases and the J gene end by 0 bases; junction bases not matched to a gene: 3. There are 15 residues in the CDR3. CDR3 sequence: CASSPGGPSNQPQHF. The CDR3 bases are TGTGCCAGCAGCCCAGGGGGCCCTAGCAATCAGCCCCAGCATTTT. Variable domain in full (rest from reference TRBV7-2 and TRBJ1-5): GAGVSQSPSNKVTEKGKDVELRCDPISGHTALYWYRQSLGQGLEFLIYFQGNSAPDKSGLPSDRFSAERTGGSVSTLTIQRTQQEDSAVYLCASSPGGPSNQPQHFGDGTRLSIL.

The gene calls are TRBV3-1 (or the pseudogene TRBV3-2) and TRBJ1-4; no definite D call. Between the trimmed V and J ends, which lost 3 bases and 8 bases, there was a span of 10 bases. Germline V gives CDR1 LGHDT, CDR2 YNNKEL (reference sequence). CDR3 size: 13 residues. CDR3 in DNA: TGTGCCAGCAGCCAGGGTGGAGGAGAAAAACTGTTTTTT. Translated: CASSQGGGEKLFF.

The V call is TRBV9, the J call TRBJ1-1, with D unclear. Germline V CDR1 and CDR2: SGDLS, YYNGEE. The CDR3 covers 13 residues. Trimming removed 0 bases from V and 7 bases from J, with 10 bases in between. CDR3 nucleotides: TGTGCCAGCAGCGTAGACCCCGGGAGTGAAGCTTTCTTT. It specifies CASSVDPGSEAFF.